The 16 T cell receptor beta chains listed next were all sequenced from one sample in a study of response to subunit inactivated influenza vaccine. TCRdb re-called the RT-PCR reads through MiXCR, storing one row per CDR3 protein. In the table there are around 580,000 distinct CDR3 sequences, 14% of which are singletons. The specimen comprised PBMCs from blood, sampled 11 to 12 days after vaccination. The receptor set was obtained from a man aged 50 to 60 who received an inactivated influenza vaccine.

In its sample, this clonotype was seen a few times. The rearrangement joins TRBV29-1 to TRBJ1-1, with 8 bases lining up with TRBD1. This CDR3 comprises 13 residues. Germline lookup yields CDR1 SQVTM and CDR2 ANQGSEA. V gave up 5 bases and J gave up 6 bases; unmatched junction bases: 8. Written as DNA, the CDR3 is TGCAGCGTTTCCCCCCAGACAGGGGCTGAAGCTTTCTTT. Protein sequence: CSVSPQTGAEAFF.

This chain uses TRBV3-1 with TRBJ1-4; no firm D call. Trimming pared 2 bases from V and 8 bases from J, leaving 12 bases between. Germline assignment: CDR1 LGHDT and CDR2 YNNKEL (reference sequence). CDR3 length: 14 amino acids. The CDR3 nucleotides read TGTGCCAGCAGCCAAATCCCTGGGCGCGAAAAACTGTTTTTT. Its protein is CASSQIPGREKLFF.

The V call is TRBV10-3, the J call TRBJ2-5, with D hard to call. The CDR3 is 12 residues long. V lost 0 bases, J lost 4 bases, and 3 bases lay in between. CDR1 is ENHRY, CDR2 SYGVKD, per germline. The CDR3, as DNA: TGTGCCATCAGTGAGTCGGTAGAGACCCAGTACTTC. Residues: CAISESVETQYF.

In this sample, this clonotype turned up many times. The J gene is TRBJ2-5, the V gene TRBV28, with D possibly TRBD1 on 6 matching bases. From germline, CDR1 is MDHEN and CDR2 SYDVKM. This CDR3 region has 15 residues. V was clipped by 5 bases and J by 6 bases, with 19 bases between them. The CDR3 coding sequence is TGTGCCAGCAGTGTCCTCCCGGACAGCGGAAAGACCCAGTACTTC. It encodes CASSVLPDSGKTQYF.

This clonotype turned up a few times. The chain links TRBV7-2 to TRBJ2-5; 7 nucleotides line up with TRBD1. CDR3 length: 16 residues. Germline V CDR1 and CDR2: SGHTA, FQGNSA. The J segment lost 4 bases and the V segment lost 7 bases, leaving 15 bases of the junction unmatched. The CDR3 is CASTASRQGLRETQYF. DNA for the CDR3: TGTGCCAGCACCGCCTCCAGACAGGGTTTGAGAGAGACCCAGTACTTC.

This sequence joins TRBV4-2 and TRBJ1-6; D gene unclear. V lost 0 bases and J lost 7, with 13 bases in between. Germline V lookup: CDR1 LGHNA, CDR2 YNFKEQ. The CDR3 loop spans 16 amino acids. CDR3 coding DNA: TGTGCCAGCAGCCAAGACAAGTGGTCAGACAATTCACCCCTCCACTTT. Encoded protein: CASSQDKWSDNSPLHF.

This clonotype was found a few times. CDR3 residues: CASSLGQGAYNSPLHF. The DNA of the CDR3 is TGTGCCAGCAGTTTAGGACAGGGGGCCTATAATTCACCCCTCCACTTT. The chain carries TRBV12-3 or TRBV12-4 and TRBJ1-6, with 9 bases lining up with TRBD1. The trim removed 1 base at V and 2 bases at J, leaving 0 bases unmatched. This CDR3 is built from 16 residues.

The chain links TRBV18 to TRBJ1-1; D is ambiguous. V was shortened by 3 bases and J by 4 bases, with 12 bases between the two germline ends. This CDR3 is built from 14 residues. Looked up from germline, CDR1 is KGHSH and CDR2 is LQKENI. The CDR3 nucleotides are TGTGCCAGCTCACCGCGGACCCTGAGCACTGAAGCTTTCTTT. Translated, it gives CASSPRTLSTEAFF. Full variable domain (remainder filled in from reference TRBV18 and TRBJ1-1): NAGVMQNPRHLVRRRGQEARLRCSPMKGHSHVYWYRQLPEEGLKFMVYLQKENIIDESGMPKERFSAEFPKEGPSILRIQQVVRGDSAAYFCASSPRTLSTEAFFGQGTRLTVV.

This clonotype was observed a few times. The chain links TRBV4-1 to TRBJ1-3, with D uncertain. CDR3 length: 16 amino acids. Looked up from germline, CDR1 is MGHRA and CDR2 is YSYEKL. The V end lost 4 bases, the J end lost 0 bases, and 13 bases lay between the germline ends. CDR3 protein: CASSREVRYSGNTIYF. CDR3 nucleotides: TGCGCCAGCAGCCGAGAAGTCAGATACTCTGGAAACACCATATATTTT.

The rearrangement links TRBV20-1 to TRBJ2-4; possible D gene TRBD1, 5 bases. V lost 1 base and J 8 bases, leaving 12 bases between the germline ends. The V gene's germline CDR1 is DFQATT and CDR2 SNEGSKA (reference sequence). This CDR3 region has 13 residues. The CDR3 sequence: CSARVRDGDIQYF. DNA for the CDR3: TGCAGTGCTAGAGTCAGGGATGGGGACATTCAGTACTTC.

The CDR3 loop is CASSLAALNTEAFF. The CDR3 nucleotides are TGCGCCAGCAGCTTGGCGGCACTGAACACTGAAGCTTTCTTT. The chain has TRBV5-1 and TRBJ1-1; D is unresolved. The CDR3 loop spans 14 amino acids. V dropped 0 bases and J dropped 0 bases, with 6 bases sitting between them. Germline V lookup: CDR1 SGHRS, CDR2 YFSETQ.

This clonotype was seen a handful of times. The chain has TRBV11-1 and TRBJ2-2; perhaps TRBD2 as D (5 bases). The CDR3 length is 18 residues. Germline V gene lookup returns CDR1 SGHAT and CDR2 FQDESV (reference sequence). Trimming took off 1 base at V and 4 bases at J, with 19 bases between the two ends. CDR3 nucleotide sequence: TGTGCCAGCAGCTTAGTAGGCGGGCCATCGCACGGCACCGGGGAGCTGTTTTTT. It specifies CASSLVGGPSHGTGELFF.

The sample holds a few counts of this clonotype. V and J are TRBV28 and TRBJ2-2; TRBD2 aligns across 9 bases. V was clipped by 7 bases and J by 1 base; unmatched bases: 4. Per the germline V gene, CDR1 is MDHEN and CDR2 is SYDVKM. The CDR3 is 15 amino acids. CDR3 nucleotides: TGTGCCAGCAACCAAGCGGGGGGGAACACCGGGGAGCTGTTTTTT. Translation: CASNQAGGNTGELFF.

This clonotype was counted only a few times. This chain uses TRBV5-1 with TRBJ2-7; 9 bases map to TRBD2. The CDR3 runs to 15 residues. Looked up from germline, CDR1 is SGHRS and CDR2 is YFSETQ. V was clipped by 4 bases and J by 6 bases; unmatched bases: 11. CDR3 protein: CASSIRTSEIGEQYF. CDR3 nucleotide sequence: TGCGCCAGCAGCATCCGGACTAGCGAGATCGGCGAGCAGTACTTC.

This clonotype was found a few times. The V and J genes are TRBV2 and TRBJ2-7, with D uncertain. Looked up from germline, CDR1 is SNHLY and CDR2 is FYNNEI. CDR3 length: 16 residues. V lost 1 base and J lost 0, with 13 bases in between. For the CDR3, the DNA is TGTGCCAGCAGTGAAGGTGGCGGCCTCAGCTCCTACGAGCAGTACTTC. Its translation: CASSEGGGLSSYEQYF.

This clonotype was seen a handful of times. The rearrangement links TRBV18 to TRBJ2-4; TRBD2 might be the D (6 bases). The germline V gene has CDR1 KGHSH and CDR2 LQKENI. Between the trimmed V and J ends, which lost 2 bases and 0 bases, there was a span of 11 bases. This CDR3 is 16 amino acids long. DNA for the CDR3: TGTGCCAGCTCACCAAGGGGAGGAGTAGCCAAAAACATTCAGTACTTC. Protein: CASSPRGGVAKNIQYF.